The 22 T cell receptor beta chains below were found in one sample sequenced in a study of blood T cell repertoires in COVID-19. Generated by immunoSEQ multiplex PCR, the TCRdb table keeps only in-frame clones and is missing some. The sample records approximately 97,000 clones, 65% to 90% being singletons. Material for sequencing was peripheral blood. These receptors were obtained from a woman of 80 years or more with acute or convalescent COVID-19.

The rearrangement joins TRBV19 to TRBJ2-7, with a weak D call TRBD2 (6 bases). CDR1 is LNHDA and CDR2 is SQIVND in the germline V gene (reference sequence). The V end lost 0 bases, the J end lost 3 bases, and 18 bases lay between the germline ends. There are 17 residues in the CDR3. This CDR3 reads CASSIDVSGLRSYEQYF. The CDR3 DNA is TGTGCCAGTAGTATAGATGTTAGCGGACTACGGAGCTACGAGCAGTACTTC.

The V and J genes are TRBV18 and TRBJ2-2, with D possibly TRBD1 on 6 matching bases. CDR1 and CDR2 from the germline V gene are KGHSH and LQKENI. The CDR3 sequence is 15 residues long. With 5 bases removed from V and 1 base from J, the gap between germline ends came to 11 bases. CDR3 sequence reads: CASSSSGENTGELFF. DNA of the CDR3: TGTGCCAGCTCATCCTCAGGGGAGAACACCGGGGAGCTGTTTTTT.

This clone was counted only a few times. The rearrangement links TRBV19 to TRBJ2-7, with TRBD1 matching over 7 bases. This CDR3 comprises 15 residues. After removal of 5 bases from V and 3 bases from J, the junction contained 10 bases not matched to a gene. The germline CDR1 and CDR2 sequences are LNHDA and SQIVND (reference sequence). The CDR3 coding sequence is TGTGCCAGTAGTGCTCACGGGACAGACAGCTACGAGCAGTACTTC. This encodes CASSAHGTDSYEQYF.

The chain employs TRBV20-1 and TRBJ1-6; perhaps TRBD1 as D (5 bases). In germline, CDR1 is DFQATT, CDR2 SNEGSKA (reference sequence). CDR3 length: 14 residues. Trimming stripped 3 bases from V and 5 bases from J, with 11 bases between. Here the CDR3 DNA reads TGCAGTGCTAGTGCGGGGGTGAATAATTCACCCCTCCACTTT. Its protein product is CSASAGVNNSPLHF.

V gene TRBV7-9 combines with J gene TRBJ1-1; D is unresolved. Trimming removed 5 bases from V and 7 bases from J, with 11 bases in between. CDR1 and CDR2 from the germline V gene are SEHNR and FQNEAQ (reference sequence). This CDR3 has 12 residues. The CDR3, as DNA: TGTGCCAGCAGCCTTCGGGAGCTTGAAGCTTTCTTT. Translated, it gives CASSLRELEAFF.

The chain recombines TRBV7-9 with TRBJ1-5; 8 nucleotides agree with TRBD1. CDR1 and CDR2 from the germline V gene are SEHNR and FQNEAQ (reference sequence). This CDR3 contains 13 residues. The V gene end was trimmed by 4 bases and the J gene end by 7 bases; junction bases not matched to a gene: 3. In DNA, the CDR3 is TGTGCCAGCAGCTCCCAGGGGGCCCAGCCCCAGCATTTT. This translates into CASSSQGAQPQHF.

CDR3 amino acids: CASSPPGLYNSPLHF. As DNA, the CDR3 is TGTGCCAGCTCACCCCCGGGTCTTTATAATTCACCCCTCCACTTT. The chain has TRBV18 and TRBJ1-6; D remains unclear. Germline assignment: CDR1 KGHSH and CDR2 LQKENI. CDR3 length: 15 amino acids. V lost 3 bases, J lost 4 bases, and 10 bases lay in between.

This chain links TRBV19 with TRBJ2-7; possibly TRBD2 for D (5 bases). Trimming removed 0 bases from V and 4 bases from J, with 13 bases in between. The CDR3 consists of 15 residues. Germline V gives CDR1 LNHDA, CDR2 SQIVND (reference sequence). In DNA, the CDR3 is TGTGCCAGTAGTATAGAGGCCGGGGTGAGGTACGAGCAGTACTTC. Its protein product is CASSIEAGVRYEQYF. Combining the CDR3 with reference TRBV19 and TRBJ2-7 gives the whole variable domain DGGITQSPKYLFRKEGQNVTLSCEQNLNHDAMYWYRQDPGQGLRLIYYSQIVNDFQKGDIAEGYSVSREKKESFPLTVTSAQKNPTAFYLCASSIEAGVRYEQYFGPGTRLTVT.

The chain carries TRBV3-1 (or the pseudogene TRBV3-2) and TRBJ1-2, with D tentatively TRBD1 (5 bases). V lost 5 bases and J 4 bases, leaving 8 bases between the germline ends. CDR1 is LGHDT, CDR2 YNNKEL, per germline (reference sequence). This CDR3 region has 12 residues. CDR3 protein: CASSNTGYGYTF. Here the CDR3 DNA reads TGTGCCAGCAGCAATACAGGCTATGGCTACACCTTC.

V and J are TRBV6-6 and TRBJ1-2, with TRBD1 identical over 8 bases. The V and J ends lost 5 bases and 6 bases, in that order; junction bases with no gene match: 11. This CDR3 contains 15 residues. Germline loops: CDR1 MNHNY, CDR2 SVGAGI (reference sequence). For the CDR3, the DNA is TGTGCCAGCAGTCTAGGAGGCAGGGGGCGCCATGGCTACACCTTC. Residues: CASSLGGRGRHGYTF.

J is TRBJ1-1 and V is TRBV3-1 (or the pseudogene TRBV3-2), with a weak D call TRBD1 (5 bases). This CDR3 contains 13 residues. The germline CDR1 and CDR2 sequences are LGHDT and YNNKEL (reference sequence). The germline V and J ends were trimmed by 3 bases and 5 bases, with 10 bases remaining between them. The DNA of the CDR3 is TGTGCCAGCAGCCAGCAGGGTGGGACTGAAGCTTTCTTT. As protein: CASSQQGGTEAFF.

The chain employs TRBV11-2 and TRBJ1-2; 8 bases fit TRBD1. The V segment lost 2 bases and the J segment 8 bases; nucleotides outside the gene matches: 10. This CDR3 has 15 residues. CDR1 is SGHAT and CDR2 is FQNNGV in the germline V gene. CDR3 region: CASSLLYQGAKGYTF. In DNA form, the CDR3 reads TGTGCCAGCAGCTTATTATACCAGGGGGCCAAAGGCTACACCTTC. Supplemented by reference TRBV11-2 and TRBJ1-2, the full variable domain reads EAGVAQSPRYKIIEKRQSVAFWCNPISGHATLYWYQQILGQGPKLLIQFQNNGVVDDSQLPKDRFSAERLKGVDSTLKIQPAKLEDSAVYLCASSLLYQGAKGYTFGSGTRLTVV.

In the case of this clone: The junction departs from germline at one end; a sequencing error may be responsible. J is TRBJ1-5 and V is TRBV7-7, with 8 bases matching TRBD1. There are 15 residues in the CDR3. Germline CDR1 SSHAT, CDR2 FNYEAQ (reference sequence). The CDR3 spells CASSYETGERQPQHF. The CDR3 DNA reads TGTGCTAGCAGTTACGAGACAGGGGAAAGGCAGCCCCAGCATTTT.

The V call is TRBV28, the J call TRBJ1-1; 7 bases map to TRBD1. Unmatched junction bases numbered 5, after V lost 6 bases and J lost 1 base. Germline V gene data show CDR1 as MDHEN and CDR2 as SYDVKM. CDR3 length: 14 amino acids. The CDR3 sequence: CASRSTGRNTEAFF. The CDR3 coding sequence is TGTGCCAGCAGATCGACAGGGAGGAACACTGAAGCTTTCTTT.

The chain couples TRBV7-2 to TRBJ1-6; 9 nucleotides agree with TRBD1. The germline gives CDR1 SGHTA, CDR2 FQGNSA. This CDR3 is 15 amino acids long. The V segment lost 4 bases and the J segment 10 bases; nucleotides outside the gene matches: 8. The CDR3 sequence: CASSSGQGKGSPLHF. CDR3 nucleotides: TGTGCCAGCAGCTCCGGACAGGGGAAGGGATCACCCCTCCACTTT.

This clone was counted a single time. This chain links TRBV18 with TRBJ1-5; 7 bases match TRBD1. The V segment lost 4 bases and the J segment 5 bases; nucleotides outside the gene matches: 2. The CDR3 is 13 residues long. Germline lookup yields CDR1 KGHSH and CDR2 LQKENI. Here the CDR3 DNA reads TGTGCCAGCTCACTGCAGGGGGATCAGCCCCAGCATTTT. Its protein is CASSLQGDQPQHF.

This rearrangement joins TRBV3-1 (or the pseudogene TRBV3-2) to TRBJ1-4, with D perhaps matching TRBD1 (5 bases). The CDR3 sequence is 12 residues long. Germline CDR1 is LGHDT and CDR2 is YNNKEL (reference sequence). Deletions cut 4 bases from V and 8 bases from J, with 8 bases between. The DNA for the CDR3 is TGTGCCAGCAGCCCGGGGGGGGAAAAACTGTTTTTT. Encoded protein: CASSPGGEKLFF.

The CDR3 loop is CASSVDTGTQYF. DNA for the CDR3: TGTGCCAGCAGCGTAGATACGGGTACGCAGTATTTT. J is TRBJ2-3 and V is TRBV9; D gene ambiguous. This CDR3 is built from 12 residues. Trimming shortened V by 0 bases and J by 8 bases, and 7 bases separated the two germline ends. Germline CDR1 SGDLS, CDR2 YYNGEE.

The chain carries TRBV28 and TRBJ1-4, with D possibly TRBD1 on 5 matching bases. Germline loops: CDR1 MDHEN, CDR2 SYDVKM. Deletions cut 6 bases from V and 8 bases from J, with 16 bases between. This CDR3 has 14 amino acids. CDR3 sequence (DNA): TGTGCCAGCAGCCGAAGGGGAGGAATAGAAAAACTGTTTTTT. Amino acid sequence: CASSRRGGIEKLFF.

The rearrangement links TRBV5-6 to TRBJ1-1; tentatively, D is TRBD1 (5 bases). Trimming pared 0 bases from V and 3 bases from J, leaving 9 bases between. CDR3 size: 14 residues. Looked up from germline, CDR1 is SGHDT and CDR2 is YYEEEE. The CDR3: CASSLGWGDTEAFF. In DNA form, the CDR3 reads TGTGCCAGCAGCTTGGGGTGGGGGGACACTGAAGCTTTCTTT.

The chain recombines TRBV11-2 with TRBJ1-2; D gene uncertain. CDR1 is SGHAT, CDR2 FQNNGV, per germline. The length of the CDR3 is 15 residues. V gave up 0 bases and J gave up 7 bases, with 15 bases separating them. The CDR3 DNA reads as TGTGCCAGCAGCTTAGATCGACAAGCTTGGTCTGGCTACACCTTC. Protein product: CASSLDRQAWSGYTF.

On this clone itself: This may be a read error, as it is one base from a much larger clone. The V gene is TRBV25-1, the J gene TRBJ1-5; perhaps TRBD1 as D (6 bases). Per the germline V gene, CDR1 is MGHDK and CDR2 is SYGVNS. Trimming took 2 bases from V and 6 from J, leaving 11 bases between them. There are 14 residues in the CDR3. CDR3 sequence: CASSEGQGIQPQHF. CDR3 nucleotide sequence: TGTGCCAGCAGTGAAGGGCAGGGGATTCAGCCCCAGCATTTT.